This T cell receptor beta chain was retrieved from a study of spatial heterogeneity in lung cancer. Study-wide points: The study found that expanded intratumoral alpha and beta TCR counts tracked tumor mutation counts.

This clonotype is medium-sized. Its antigen is currently unknown. The time point here: sample taken at primary tumor resection. Frozen PBMC, nontumor lung or tumor provided whole RNA, which was sequenced unsorted. CDR1 is SEHNR and CDR2 is FQNEAQ in the germline V gene (reference sequence). V gave up 5 bases and J gave up 2 bases, with 12 bases separating them. This CDR3 contains 14 residues. One entry per CDR3 protein results from TCRdb running MiXCR on the 5' RACE reads. The sample shows approximately 9,600 distinct CDR3 sequences, 7% to 9% of them seen only once. The genes are TRBV7-9 and TRBJ1-2, with a tentative D call TRBD1 (5 bases). The sequence was collected from a male donor with early-stage non-small cell lung cancer. The sequencing used lung tumor tissue, collected at surgery. The CDR3 loop reads CASSPRQTNYGYTF. The CDR3 DNA follows: TGTGCCAGCAGCCCAAGACAGACGAACTATGGCTACACCTTC.